The clone carrying this TCR beta chain was seen a few times. This specimen comes from a study of CD8+ T cells in alopecia areata. At the level of the study: The study gave treated patients oral tofacitinib at 5 to 10 mg twice daily.

The germline V gene encodes CDR1 SGHAT and CDR2 FQNNGV. V dropped 5 bases and J dropped 9; count of bases not matched to a gene: 7. The CDR3 contains 12 residues. RNA extraction and reverse transcription yielded cDNA as sequencing template. Sequencing was performed with immunoSEQ multiplex PCR; in TCRdb, only in-frame clones are kept and a portion is missing. The sample includes around 200,000 clones, around 65% seen only once; the top ten take roughly 4.2%. Treatment noted: oral pan-JAK inhibitor, 5-10 mg twice daily. The sequence was collected from a human donor with alopecia areata. The chain recombines TRBV11-2 with TRBJ2-7, with TRBD1 identical over 7 bases. Here the sequenced sample was CD4+ T cells sorted from blood, taken at week 4, from a patient treated with tofacitinib. CDR3 coding DNA: TGTGCCAGCAGCCTCCCGGGACAGAGGCAGTACTTC. Residues: CASSLPGQRQYF.